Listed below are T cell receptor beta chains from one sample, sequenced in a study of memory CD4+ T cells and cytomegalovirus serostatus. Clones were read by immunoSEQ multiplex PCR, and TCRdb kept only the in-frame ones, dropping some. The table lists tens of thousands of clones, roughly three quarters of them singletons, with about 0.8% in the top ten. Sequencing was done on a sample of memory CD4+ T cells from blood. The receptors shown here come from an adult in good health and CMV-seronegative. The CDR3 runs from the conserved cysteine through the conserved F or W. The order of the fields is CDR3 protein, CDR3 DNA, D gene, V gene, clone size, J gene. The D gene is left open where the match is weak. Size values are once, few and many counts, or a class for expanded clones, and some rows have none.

CASSPLTLRGLEPQHF,TGTGCCAGCAGTCCATTGACCCTCAGGGGGCTTGAGCCCCAGCATTTT,TRBD1,TRBV28,.,TRBJ1-5
CASSGAAGNTIYF,TGTGCCAGCTCGGGGGCAGCGGGAAACACCATATATTTT,.,TRBV2,.,TRBJ1-3
CASSAESGYEQYF,TGTGCCAGTAGCGCGGAATCGGGCTACGAGCAGTACTTC,.,TRBV19,.,TRBJ2-7
CASSLAGTANTEAFF,TGTGCCAGCAGCTTGGCCGGGACAGCGAACACTGAAGCTTTCTTT,TRBD1,TRBV5-4,.,TRBJ1-1
CASSIIRWGDTGELFF,TGTGCCAGTAGTATAATCCGGTGGGGGGACACCGGGGAGCTGTTTTTT,.,TRBV19,.,TRBJ2-2
CASSWGASGNTIYF,TGTGCCAGCAGCTGGGGGGCCTCTGGAAACACCATATATTTT,.,TRBV11-2,once,TRBJ1-3
CASTLGGDNEQFF,TGTGCCAGCACCCTGGGAGGGGATAATGAGCAGTTCTTC,TRBD2,TRBV7-9,.,TRBJ2-1
CASGSAVNIRGYTF,TGTGCCAGCGGATCTGCCGTGAACATCCGGGGCTACACCTTC,.,TRBV6-5,few,TRBJ1-2
CASLRTSGGETQYF,TGTGCCAGCCTAAGAACTAGCGGGGGAGAGACCCAGTACTTC,TRBD2,TRBV7-9,.,TRBJ2-5
CASSQLAGGYTGANVLTF,TGCGCCAGCAGCCAGTTAGCGGGGGGATATACTGGGGCCAACGTCCTGACTTTC,TRBD2,TRBV4-1,.,TRBJ2-6
CASSDSDRRAGNTEAFF,TGTGCCAGCAGTGACAGCGATCGACGGGCAGGAAACACTGAAGCTTTCTTT,.,TRBV6-4,medium-sized,TRBJ1-1